This T cell receptor beta chain is from a study of blood T cell repertoires in COVID-19 (dated by TCRdb to the early 2020s). Concerning the study at large: Samples from collaborators originated in the United States, Italy and Spain and spanned both the acute and convalescent phases of COVID-19. The prospective study material was composed of cDNA or gDNA derived from T cells, B-cell-depleted T cells, or PBMCs. Subjects who had been exposed to COVID-19, were actively infected with it, or had recovered from it provided the deeply sampled blood TCRbeta repertoires that made up the dataset. The repertoires were made available in a free public database intended to serve as a resource for research on the immune response to SARS-CoV-2. The samples were drawn from two sources: the first 160 participants of the ongoing ImmuneRACE study, and 1,000 to 1,500 subjects contributed by 6 global collaborators. A de-identified subject ID, COVID-19 status, age in years and sex were almost always included in the sample metadata. Where available, HLA class I and class II types were taken from metadata supplied by the sample provider and were not determined by assay-based typing. What the work shows at the level of the full study, not this receptor alone: The amount of clinical and demographic metadata varied by source and participant and was provided uncurated.

The CDR3 measures 16 amino acids from cysteine to phenylalanine. The retained sequence is limited to the CDR3, 48 bases, with the frame set at the first base. Cut back by 4 bases and 2 bases, the V and J ends lie 18 bases apart. CDR1 and CDR2 (SGHNT, YYREEE) derive from the germline V gene (reference sequence). TCRbeta CDR3 regions were amplified from genomic DNA using the immunoSEQ Assay, a bias-controlled multiplex PCR. Per the original workflow: Within the assay, amplification of reference gene primers was used to estimate how many nucleated cells each sample contained. To quantify the absolute abundance of each unique TCRbeta CDR3 rearrangement, sequence reads were collapsed and filtered. Productive Simpson clonality was computed per sample as the square root of Simpson's diversity index over productive rearrangements. TCRdb mirrors the immuneACCESS table, restricted to in-frame sequences. Some clones are absent from its copies; in checked studies, under half trace to an unresolved V gene, and the reason for the others is unknown. The V and J calls and clone size are taken from that table; D and trimming were inferred from the DNA. The sample table lists approximately 97,000 clones, approximately 80% of them with a count of one. 3.5% to 5% of the sample comes from the top ten.

Collaborating institutions collected whole blood in K2EDTA tubes following their own protocols. For TCRbeta analysis, collaborators shipped samples in one of three forms: frozen whole blood, isolated PBMCs, or DNA extracted from either of those sample types. Points on this clone: The target of this receptor is not known. It has no much larger one-base neighbor in the sample; base qualities were not kept.

The origin of this receptor is a human donor in a cohort sampled during active COVID-19. The sample consisted of peripheral blood. The chain is made from TRBV5-4 and TRBJ1-1; the D gene is possibly TRBD1, with 5 bases matching. This receptor carries the CDR3 CASSPAGGLTNTEAFF. The DNA sequence reads TGTGCCAGCAGCCCCGCCGGGGGGTTGACTAACACTGAAGCTTTCTTT.